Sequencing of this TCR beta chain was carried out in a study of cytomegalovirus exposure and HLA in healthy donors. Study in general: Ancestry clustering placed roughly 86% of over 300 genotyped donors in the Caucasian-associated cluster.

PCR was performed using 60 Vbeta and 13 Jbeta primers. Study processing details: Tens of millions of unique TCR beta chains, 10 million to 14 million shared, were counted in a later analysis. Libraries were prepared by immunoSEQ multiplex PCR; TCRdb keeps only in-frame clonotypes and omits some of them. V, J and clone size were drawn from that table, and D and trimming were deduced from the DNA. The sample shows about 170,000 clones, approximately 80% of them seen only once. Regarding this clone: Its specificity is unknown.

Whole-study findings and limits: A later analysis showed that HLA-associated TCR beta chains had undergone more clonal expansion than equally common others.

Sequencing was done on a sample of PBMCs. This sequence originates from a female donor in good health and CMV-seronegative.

CDR3 bases: TGTGCCATCAGTGCGTCCGTAGCGTACACAGATACGCAGTATTTT. It translates to CAISASVAYTDTQYF. The chain recombines TRBV10-3 with TRBJ2-3; D might be TRBD2 (5 bases). V lost 4 bases and J lost 2, with 13 bases in between. The CDR3 is 15 amino acids. CDR1 is ENHRY and CDR2 is SYGVKD in the germline V gene.